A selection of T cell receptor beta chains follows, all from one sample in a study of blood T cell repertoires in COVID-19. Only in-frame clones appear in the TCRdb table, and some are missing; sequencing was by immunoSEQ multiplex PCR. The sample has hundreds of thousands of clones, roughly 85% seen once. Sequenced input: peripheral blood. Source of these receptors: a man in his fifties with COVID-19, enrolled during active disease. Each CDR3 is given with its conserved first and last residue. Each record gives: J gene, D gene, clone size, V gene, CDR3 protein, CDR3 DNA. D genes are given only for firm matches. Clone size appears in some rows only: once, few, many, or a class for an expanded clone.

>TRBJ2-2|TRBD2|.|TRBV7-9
CASSWGGPHYTGELFF
TGTGCCAGCAGCTGGGGAGGGCCCCATTACACCGGGGAGCTGTTTTTT
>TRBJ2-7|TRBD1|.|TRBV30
CAWNPRTGYYEQYF
TGTGCCTGGAACCCCCGGACAGGCTATTACGAGCAGTACTTC
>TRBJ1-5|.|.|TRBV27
CASSPRVGVGQPQHF
TGTGCCAGCAGTCCCAGGGTTGGGGTAGGGCAGCCCCAGCATTTT
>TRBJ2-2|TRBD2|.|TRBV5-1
CASSLAPSGGVSTGELFF
TGCGCCAGCAGCTTGGCCCCTAGCGGGGGGGTTTCCACCGGGGAGCTGTTTTTT
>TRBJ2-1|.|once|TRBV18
CASSPGHPTGNEQFF
TGTGCCAGCTCACCTGGACACCCGACGGGCAATGAGCAGTTCTTC
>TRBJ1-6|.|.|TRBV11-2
CASSWVRGGNSPLHF
TGTGCCAGCAGCTGGGTCCGAGGAGGTAATTCACCCCTCCACTTT
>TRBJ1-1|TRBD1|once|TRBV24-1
CATTNNRGTEAFF
TGTGCCACTACCAACAACAGGGGGACTGAAGCTTTCTTT
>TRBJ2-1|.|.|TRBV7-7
CASSLGQGANEQFF
TGTGCTAGCAGCTTGGGTCAGGGCGCCAATGAGCAGTTCTTC
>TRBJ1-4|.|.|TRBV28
CASSFSRPVKGEKLFF
TGTGCCAGCAGTTTTTCTAGGCCTGTTAAGGGGGAAAAACTGTTTTTT
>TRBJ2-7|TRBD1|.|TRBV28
CASSQRTGWKQYF
TGTGCCAGCAGTCAGCGGACAGGGTGGAAGCAGTACTTC
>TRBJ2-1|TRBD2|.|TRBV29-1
CSVDRGGSYNEQFF
TGCAGCGTTGATCGGGGGGGCTCCTACAATGAGCAGTTCTTC
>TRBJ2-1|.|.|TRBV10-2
CASRPRSSWSSYNEQFF
TGCGCCAGCAGGCCCCGGAGCAGCTGGAGCTCCTACAATGAGCAGTTCTTC
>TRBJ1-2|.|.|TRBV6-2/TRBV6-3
CASSSDSYGYTF
TGTGCCAGCAGTTCGGACAGCTATGGCTACACCTTC
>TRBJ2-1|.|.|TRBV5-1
CASRENYEQFF
TGCGCCAGCAGAGAGAACTATGAGCAGTTCTTC
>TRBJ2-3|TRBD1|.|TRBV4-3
CASSHGTATDTQYF
TGCGCCAGCAGCCACGGGACAGCCACAGATACGCAGTATTTT
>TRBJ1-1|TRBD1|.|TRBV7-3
CASSPEQGKSTEAFF
TGTGCCAGCAGCCCAGAACAGGGGAAGAGCACTGAAGCTTTCTTT
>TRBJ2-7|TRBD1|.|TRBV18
CASSPSQGQAYEQYF
TGTGCCAGCTCACCTTCCCAAGGACAGGCCTACGAGCAGTACTTC
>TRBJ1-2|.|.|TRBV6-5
CASSYGASAYGYTF
TGTGCCAGCAGTTACGGGGCAAGCGCCTATGGCTACACCTTC
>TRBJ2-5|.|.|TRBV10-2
CASSSDRQETQYF
TGCGCCAGCAGTTCCGACAGACAAGAGACCCAGTACTTC
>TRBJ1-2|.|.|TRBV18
CASSNIGVEGYTF
TGTGCCAGCTCAAACATAGGGGTAGAAGGCTACACCTTC
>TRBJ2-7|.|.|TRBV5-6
CASSLDLSYEQYF
TGTGCCAGCAGCTTGGACCTATCCTACGAGCAGTACTTC
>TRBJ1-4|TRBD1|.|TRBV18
CASSPSQGLLEKLFF
TGTGCCAGCTCACCCTCACAGGGGCTTCTCGAAAAACTGTTTTTT
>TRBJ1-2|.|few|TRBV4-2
CASSQGRGIEGYTF
TGTGCCAGCAGCCAAGGTCGGGGGATAGAAGGCTACACCTTC
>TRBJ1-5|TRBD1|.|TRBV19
CASSLTRDRASNQPQHF
TGTGCCAGTAGTCTAACCCGGGACAGGGCTAGCAATCAGCCCCAGCATTTT
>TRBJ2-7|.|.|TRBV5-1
CASSLAPSSTGEQYF
TGCGCCAGCAGCTTGGCTCCTAGCTCGACGGGCGAGCAGTACTTC
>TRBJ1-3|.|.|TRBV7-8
CASSSTLKGRLNTIYF
TGTGCCAGCAGCTCCACCCTCAAGGGGCGATTGAACACCATATATTTT
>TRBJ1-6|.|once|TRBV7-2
CASSLAAPRSPLHF
TGTGCCAGCAGCTTAGCGGCCCCTCGTTCACCCCTCCACTTT
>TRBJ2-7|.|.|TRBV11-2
CASSAIRTTQTYEQYF
TGTGCCAGCAGCGCAATCCGGACAACGCAAACCTACGAGCAGTACTTC
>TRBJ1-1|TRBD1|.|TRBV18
CASSPDRGSAEAFF
TGTGCCAGCTCACCGGACAGGGGTTCGGCTGAAGCTTTCTTT
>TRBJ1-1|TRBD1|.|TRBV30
CAWSVETGSTEAFF
TGTGCCTGGAGTGTTGAGACAGGGTCCACTGAAGCTTTCTTT
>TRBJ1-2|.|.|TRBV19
CASSMMGSNGYTF
TGTGCCAGTAGTATGATGGGGAGCAATGGCTACACCTTC
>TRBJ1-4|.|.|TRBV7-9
CASSFGQTLGEKLFF
TGTGCCAGCAGCTTCGGACAGACACTAGGGGAAAAACTGTTTTTT
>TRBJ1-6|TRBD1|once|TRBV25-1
CASSRDRNSPLHF
TGTGCCAGCAGTAGGGACAGAAATTCACCCCTCCACTTT
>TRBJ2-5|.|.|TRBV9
CASSVGHSPETQYF
TGTGCCAGCAGCGTAGGGCATAGCCCAGAGACCCAGTACTTC
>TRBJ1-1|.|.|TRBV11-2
CATRGGVWNTEAFF
TGTGCCACCCGAGGGGGGGTCTGGAACACTGAAGCTTTCTTT
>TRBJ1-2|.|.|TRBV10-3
CATTDSQDQRGYTF
TGTGCCACGACAGACTCCCAGGACCAGAGGGGCTACACCTTC
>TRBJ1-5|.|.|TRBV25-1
CASSEGRQNNQPQHF
TGTGCCAGCAGTGAAGGGAGGCAGAACAATCAGCCCCAGCATTTT
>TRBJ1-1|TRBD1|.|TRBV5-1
CASSLGGTGDVTEAFF
TGCGCCAGCAGCTTGGGGGGGACAGGGGATGTCACTGAAGCTTTCTTT
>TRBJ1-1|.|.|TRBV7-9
CASSYYRENTEAFF
TGTGCCAGCAGCTACTACCGGGAGAACACTGAAGCTTTCTTT
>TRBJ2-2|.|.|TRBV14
CASSQVNTGELFF
TGTGCCAGCAGCCAAGTTAATACAGGGGAGCTGTTTTTT
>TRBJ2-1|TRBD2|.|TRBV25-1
CASSAAGQSYNEQFF
TGTGCCAGCAGTGCAGCGGGGCAATCCTACAATGAGCAGTTCTTC
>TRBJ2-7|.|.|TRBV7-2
CASSLAGGHYEQYF
TGTGCCAGCAGCTTAGCCGGGGGGCACTACGAGCAGTACTTC
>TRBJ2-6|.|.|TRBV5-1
CASSLTGPGANVLTF
TGCGCCAGCAGCTTGACAGGGCCTGGGGCCAACGTCCTGACTTTC